The 19 T cell receptor beta chains below all came from one sample that was sequenced in a study of monozygotic twins with inflammatory bowel disease. TCRdb re-called the 5' RACE reads; every CDR3 protein appears as one record, without DNA. Its clone listing holds approximately 400,000 distinct CDR3 sequences. Source material: blood. The source of these receptors is a human donor with ulcerative colitis or Crohn's disease, or a healthy co-twin of an affected twin (not recorded which).

This chain joins TRBV4-3 and TRBJ1-3; checking the TCRdb D call of TRBD1 is not possible without DNA. The CDR3 has 16 residues. The germline V gene has CDR1 LGHNA and CDR2 YSLEER. The CDR3 region is CASSLGTATSTDTIYF.

The gene calls are TRBV20-1 and TRBJ1-2; TCRdb reports TRBD1, a call that lacks DNA to check it against. The germline gives CDR1 DFQATT, CDR2 SNEGSKA (reference sequence). The CDR3 runs 16 residues. CDR3 region: CSANGTGTGGNNGYTF.

This chain uses TRBV3-1 with TRBJ2-2. The V gene's germline CDR1 is LGHDT and CDR2 YNNKEL (reference sequence). The CDR3 consists of 18 residues. The CDR3: CASSQETYRTENTGELFF.

This chain connects TRBV19 to TRBJ1-1. Looked up from germline, CDR1 is LNHDA and CDR2 is SQIVND (reference sequence). This CDR3 has 15 amino acids. The CDR3 spells CASISLAGMNTEAFF. Together with reference TRBV19 and TRBJ1-1, the CDR3 gives the full variable domain: DGGITQSPKYLFRKEGQNVTLSCEQNLNHDAMYWYRQDPGQGLRLIYYSQIVNDFQKGDIAEGYSVSREKKESFPLTVTSAQKNPTAFYLCASISLAGMNTEAFFGQGTRLTVV.

CDR3 sequence reads: CSAWGFPYEQYF. V is TRBV20-1 and J is TRBJ2-7; the TCRdb call, TRBD1, lacks DNA for checking. Per the germline V gene, CDR1 is DFQATT and CDR2 is SNEGSKA (reference sequence). The CDR3 runs to 12 residues.

The rearrangement uses TRBV15 and TRBJ2-3; TCRdb's D call of TRBD2 is untestable without DNA. This CDR3 has 16 amino acids. CDR1 LNHNV and CDR2 YYDKDF come from the germline V gene (reference sequence). CDR3 sequence reads: CATSRAESGSLDTQYF.

This chain links TRBV20-1 with TRBJ2-3; absent DNA, TCRdb's TRBD1 call cannot be checked. Germline CDR1 and CDR2: DFQATT and SNEGSKA (reference sequence). The CDR3 sequence is 14 residues long. CDR3 sequence reads: CSARLGGSTDTQYF.

V and J are TRBV9 and TRBJ2-5; TCRdb's assignment of TRBD2 cannot be checked, as there is no DNA. The germline CDR1 and CDR2 sequences are SGDLS and YYNGEE. The CDR3 covers 13 residues. This CDR3 reads CASSVEGPGTQYF.

The chain employs TRBV5-1 and TRBJ2-5; with no DNA, the TCRdb D assignment of TRBD2 cannot be verified. Germline CDR1 is SGHRS and CDR2 is YFSETQ. The CDR3 is 16 amino acids. The CDR3 loop reads CASLLTSGGPGETQYF. Full variable domain (outside the CDR3, taken from reference TRBV5-1 and TRBJ2-5): KAGVTQTPRYLIKTRGQQVTLSCSPISGHRSVSWYQQTPGQGLQFLFEYFSETQRNKGNFPGRFSGRQFSNSRSEMNVSTLELGDSALYLCASLLTSGGPGETQYFGPGTRLLVL.

The chain combines TRBV10-3 with TRBJ2-2; TCRdb's D call of TRBD1 is untestable without DNA. The CDR3 sequence is 13 residues long. CDR1 is ENHRY, CDR2 SYGVKD, per germline. CDR3 residues: CAIKTAGVGELFF.

This rearrangement joins TRBV6-1 to TRBJ1-4; TCRdb outputs TRBD1, but without DNA this stays unchecked. Germline V CDR1 and CDR2: MNHNS, SASEGT. This CDR3 spans 15 amino acids. CDR3 amino acids: CASIRPGQGNEKLFF.

This chain uses TRBV20-1 with TRBJ2-5. CDR3 length: 13 residues. Germline CDR1 and CDR2: DFQATT and SNEGSKA (reference sequence). CDR3 protein: CSARISGVGTQYF.

This chain connects TRBV14 to TRBJ1-1. The CDR3 has 16 amino acids. Germline V lookup: CDR1 SGHDN, CDR2 FVKESK. The CDR3 loop is CASSQDLPRAGTEAFF.

V gene TRBV7-3 combines with J gene TRBJ2-7; TCRdb designates TRBD1, a call that cannot be tested without DNA. CDR3 length: 15 residues. Germline CDR1 and CDR2: SGHTA and FQGTGA. The CDR3 reads CASSLAAGSPYEQYF.

This chain uses TRBV10-3 with TRBJ1-5; as DNA is missing, the TRBD1 call by TCRdb cannot be tested. CDR3 length: 15 residues. Germline CDR1 ENHRY, CDR2 SYGVKD. CDR3 in amino acids: CAISESVGGVQPQHF.

V and J are TRBV15 and TRBJ2-1; TCRdb's D gene call, TRBD2, goes unchecked for lack of DNA. In germline, CDR1 is LNHNV, CDR2 YYDKDF (reference sequence). The CDR3 is 12 amino acids. This chain's CDR3 is CATRAGDNEQFF. Combining the CDR3 with reference TRBV15 and TRBJ2-1 gives the whole variable domain DAMVIQNPRYQVTQFGKPVTLSCSQTLNHNVMYWYQQKSSQAPKLLFHYYDKDFNNEADTPDNFQSRRPNTSFCFLDIRSPGLGDTAMYLCATRAGDNEQFFGPGTRLTVL.

This chain joins TRBV6-2 or TRBV6-3 and TRBJ2-3. This CDR3 contains 16 residues. Germline V CDR1 and CDR2: MNHEY, SVGEGT. The CDR3 reads CASSYRGLAGTDTQYF.

V gene TRBV10-3 combines with J gene TRBJ2-7; TCRdb designates TRBD1, a call that cannot be tested without DNA. The germline gives CDR1 ENHRY, CDR2 SYGVKD. The CDR3 sequence is 18 residues long. This CDR3 is CAISESSGSPLGLYEQYF.

The V gene is TRBV27, the J gene TRBJ2-7; the TRBD1 assignment by TCRdb is unverifiable without DNA. Per germline, CDR1 MNHEY and CDR2 SMNVEV (reference sequence). The length of the CDR3 is 14 residues. The CDR3 sequence: CASSLRGQYYEQYF.